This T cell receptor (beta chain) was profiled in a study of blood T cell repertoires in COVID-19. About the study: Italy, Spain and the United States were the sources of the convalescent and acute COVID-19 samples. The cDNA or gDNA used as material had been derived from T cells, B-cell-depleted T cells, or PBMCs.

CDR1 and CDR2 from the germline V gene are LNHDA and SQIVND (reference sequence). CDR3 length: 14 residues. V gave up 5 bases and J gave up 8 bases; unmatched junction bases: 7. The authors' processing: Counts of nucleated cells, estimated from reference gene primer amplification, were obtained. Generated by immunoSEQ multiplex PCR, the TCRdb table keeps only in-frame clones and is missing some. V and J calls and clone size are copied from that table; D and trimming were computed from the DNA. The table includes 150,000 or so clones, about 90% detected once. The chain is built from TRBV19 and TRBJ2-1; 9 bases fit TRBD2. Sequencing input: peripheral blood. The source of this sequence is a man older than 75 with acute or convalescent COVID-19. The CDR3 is CASSGSGRIDEQFF. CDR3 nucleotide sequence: TGTGCCAGTAGTGGGAGCGGGAGGATCGATGAGCAGTTCTTC.